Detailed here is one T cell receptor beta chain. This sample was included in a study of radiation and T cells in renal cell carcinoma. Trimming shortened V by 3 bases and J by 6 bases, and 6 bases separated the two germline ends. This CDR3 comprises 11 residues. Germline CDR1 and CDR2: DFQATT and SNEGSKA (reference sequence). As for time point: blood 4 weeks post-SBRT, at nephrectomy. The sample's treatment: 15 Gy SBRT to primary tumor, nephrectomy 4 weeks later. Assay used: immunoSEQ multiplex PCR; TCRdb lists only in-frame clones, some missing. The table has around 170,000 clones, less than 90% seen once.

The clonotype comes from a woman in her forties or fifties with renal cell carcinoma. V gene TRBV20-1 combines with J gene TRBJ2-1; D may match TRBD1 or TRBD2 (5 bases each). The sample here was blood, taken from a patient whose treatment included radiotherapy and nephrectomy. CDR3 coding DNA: TGCAGTGCTAGGGGGGTCAATGAGCAGTTCTTC. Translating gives CSARGVNEQFF.